The 28 T cell receptor beta chains below all came from one sample that was sequenced in a study of regulatory T cells in long-lasting Graves disease. Time point specified: newly diagnosed GD, antithyroid drugs for less than 3 months. PBMC-derived RNA was used for the TCR library. In building TCR beta libraries, iRepertoire HTBI primers were used together with Arm-PCR of CDR3 regions. TCRdb independently ran MiXCR on the multiplex PCR reads; one entry per CDR3 protein. The sample includes a few hundred thousand distinct CDR3 sequences, just over 20% of them seen just once. Material: peripheral blood mononuclear cells (PBMCs), obtained at new diagnosis, from a patient treated with antithyroid drugs. All receptors come from a female donor with Graves disease.

This clonotype was observed at least ten times. The rearrangement joins TRBV5-8 to TRBJ2-7; D remains ambiguous. The CDR3 is made up of 15 amino acids. The V end lost 1 base, the J end lost 7 bases, and 18 bases lay between the germline ends. The V gene's germline CDR1 is SGHTS and CDR2 YDEGEE. The CDR3 DNA reads as TGTGCCAGCAGCTTGCGGGCAATGTACGAGGAAGAGCAGTACTTC. It translates to CASSLRAMYEEEQYF.

This clonotype was detected a few times. The gene calls are TRBV9 and TRBJ1-4; D perhaps matches TRBD1 (6 bases). The CDR3 covers 13 residues. Trimming removed 2 bases from V and 8 bases from J, with 10 bases in between. Germline CDR1 and CDR2: SGDLS and YYNGEE. The CDR3 loop is CASSVGQSEKLFF. For the CDR3, the DNA is TGTGCCAGCAGCGTCGGACAGTCGGAAAAACTGTTTTTT.

This clonotype turned up a few times. This chain connects TRBV24-1 to TRBJ1-5; D is ambiguous. The CDR3 has 15 residues. CDR1 and CDR2 (germline): KGHDR, SFDVKD. Trimming stripped 5 bases from V and 3 bases from J, with 13 bases between. The CDR3 DNA sequence: TGTGCCACCAGTGGCCCCGACAACGTCAATCAGCCCCAGCATTTT. Residues: CATSGPDNVNQPQHF.

The V gene is TRBV6-1, the J gene TRBJ1-1; tentative D call: TRBD1 (5 bases). The CDR3 spans 15 residues. Germline V gene sequence: CDR1 MNHNS, CDR2 SASEGT. V lost 5 bases to trimming and J lost 5 bases, with 18 bases between them. The CDR3 bases are TGTGCCAGCAGTCCAAGGACATCTCAAGGTACTGAAGCTTTCTTT. It yields the protein CASSPRTSQGTEAFF.

This clonotype was counted at least ten times. The chain combines TRBV11-3 with TRBJ2-5; possible D gene TRBD2, 7 bases. The CDR3 has 16 amino acids. The V and J ends lost 5 bases and 2 bases respectively, with 18 bases between them. Per germline, CDR1 SGHNT and CDR2 YENEEA. The CDR3 sequence is CASSPGVAGAQETQYF. The CDR3 region has the DNA TGTGCCAGCAGCCCAGGGGTTGCGGGAGCTCAAGAGACCCAGTACTTC. The full variable domain, completed using reference TRBV11-3 and TRBJ2-5, is EAGVVQSPRYKIIEKKQPVAFWCNPISGHNTLYWYLQNLGQGPELLIRYENEEAVDDSQLPKDRFSAERLKGVDSTLKIQPAELGDSAVYLCASSPGVAGAQETQYFGPGTRLLVL.

Ten or more counts support this clonotype. CDR3 coding DNA: TGCAGTGCTAGAGAGAGCACAGGGGGCAACGGGGAGCTGTTTTTT. Its translation is CSARESTGGNGELFF. V usage is TRBV20-1 and J usage is TRBJ2-2; 9 bases fit TRBD1. V was pared by 0 bases and J by 7 bases, with 6 bases of the junction left unmatched. The CDR3 totals 15 residues. Germline V CDR1 and CDR2: DFQATT, SNEGSKA (reference sequence).

The genes are TRBV4-1 and TRBJ1-1; 8 bases are a match to TRBD1. The J segment lost 11 bases and the V segment lost 1 base, leaving 6 bases of the junction unmatched. This CDR3 is 13 amino acids long. Per the germline V gene, CDR1 is MGHRA and CDR2 is YSYEKL. The CDR3 reads CASSQGQGLRAFF. CDR3 bases: TGCGCCAGCAGCCAAGGACAGGGGTTGCGCGCTTTCTTT.

The chain employs TRBV2 and TRBJ2-1, with TRBD1 matching 12 bases. TRBJ2-5 explains the end of the DNA better; the J call may be wrong. Germline-derived CDR1 and CDR2 are SNHLY and FYNNEI. The CDR3 is made up of 15 amino acids. The CDR3 sequence is CASNSGTGGGETQYF. The CDR3, as DNA: TGTGCCAGCAATTCCGGGACAGGGGGCGGGGAGACCCAGTACTTC.

A note on this clonotype: A single base separates this from a much larger clone, so it may be a read error. The CDR3 nucleotides are TGTGCCAGCAGCTTGAGCGGGGATAGCTATGGCTACACCTTC. Translation gives CASSLSGDSYGYTF. The chain carries TRBV11-2 and TRBJ1-2, with no clear D. Germline assignment: CDR1 SGHAT and CDR2 FQNNGV. The CDR3 totals 14 residues. V was cut by 3 bases and J by 4 bases, with 12 bases left in between.

For this clonotype: One end of the junction does not line up with germline, which may come from a read error. The V and J genes are TRBV7-7 and TRBJ2-2; no firm D call. The CDR3 loop spans 12 amino acids. Germline V CDR1 and CDR2: SSHAT, FNYEAQ (reference sequence). CDR3 nucleotides: TGTGCTAGCAGTCATATCTCCGGGGAGCTGTTTTTT. Translation gives CASSHISGELFF.

This clonotype has at least ten counts. The chain employs TRBV7-3 and TRBJ2-3; 16 nucleotides line up with TRBD2. V trimming: 5 bases; J trimming: 5 bases; junction bases outside the gene matches: 10. The CDR3 has 18 residues. CDR1 and CDR2 from the germline V gene are SGHTA and FQGTGA. CDR3 coding DNA: TGTGCCAGCAGCCGCTGGGGACTAGCGGGGGGGCCTATAGATACGCAGTATTTT. It is translated as CASSRWGLAGGPIDTQYF.

J is TRBJ1-4 and V is TRBV6-1; 8 nucleotides align to TRBD1. The CDR3 length is 14 residues. Germline assignment: CDR1 MNHNS and CDR2 SASEGT. The ends lost 6 bases at V and 7 bases at J; junction bases unmatched: 7. Here the CDR3 DNA reads TGTGCCAGCAGAAGGACAGGGCGAGTTGAAAAACTGTTTTTT. This gives the protein CASRRTGRVEKLFF.

This clonotype came up a few times. Written as DNA, the CDR3 is TGTGCCAGCAGCCAAAAGACTAGCGGGGGGAACACCGGGGAGCTGTTTTTT. It yields the protein CASSQKTSGGNTGELFF. The V gene is TRBV4-2, the J gene TRBJ2-2; 12 nucleotides line up with TRBD2. CDR3 length: 17 residues. Per the germline V gene, CDR1 is LGHNA and CDR2 is YNFKEQ. Losses at the gene ends were 2 bases for V and 1 base for J; bases not matched to a gene: 2.

This clonotype was counted ten times or more. The rearrangement links TRBV6-1 to TRBJ2-1, with 10 bases fitting TRBD2. The V gene end was trimmed by 5 bases and the J gene end by 6 bases; junction bases not matched to a gene: 10. The CDR3 runs to 16 residues. Germline V gives CDR1 MNHNS, CDR2 SASEGT. The CDR3 DNA follows: TGTGCCAGCAGTCCCCACCTAGCGGGGGTACGCAATGAGCAGTTCTTC. It specifies CASSPHLAGVRNEQFF.

This clonotype was found many times. This chain joins TRBV7-2 and TRBJ2-3; TRBD2 might be the D (6 bases). The CDR3 loop spans 16 amino acids. Germline assignment: CDR1 SGHTA and CDR2 FQGNSA. With 5 bases removed from V and 2 bases from J, the gap between germline ends came to 17 bases. CDR3 DNA: TGTGCCAGCAGCCGAGCACGGACTACCTCCACAGATACGCAGTATTTT. This translates into CASSRARTTSTDTQYF.

This clonotype was recorded many times. V usage is TRBV18 and J usage is TRBJ2-3; 8 nucleotides align to TRBD1. V shed 5 bases, J shed 2 bases, and the junction held 6 bases outside the gene matches. The CDR3 contains 15 residues. Germline-derived CDR1 and CDR2 are KGHSH and LQKENI. For the CDR3, the DNA is TGTGCCAGCTCAGCCCGACAGGGGAACACAGATACGCAGTATTTT. The encoded protein is CASSARQGNTDTQYF.

This clonotype was detected ten times or more. The chain combines TRBV5-1 with TRBJ2-2, with unresolved D. V lost 5 bases and J lost 0, with 8 bases in between. CDR3 size: 14 residues. In germline, CDR1 is SGHRS, CDR2 YFSETQ. CDR3: CASRDGANTGELFF. CDR3 nucleotides: TGCGCCAGCAGAGACGGCGCGAACACCGGGGAGCTGTTTTTT.

The chain couples TRBV6-2 or TRBV6-3 to TRBJ1-5; 8 bases are a match to TRBD1. The CDR3 has 13 amino acids. Germline CDR1 reads MNHEY; CDR2 reads SVGEGT. V dropped 2 bases and J dropped 7; count of bases not matched to a gene: 1. CDR3 amino acids: CASSYTGGQPQHF. The CDR3 region has the DNA TGTGCCAGCAGTTACACAGGGGGGCAGCCCCAGCATTTT.

This clonotype was observed a few times. This chain uses TRBV29-1 with TRBJ1-2; a weak D match, TRBD1 (5 bases). The CDR3 is 13 residues long. V lost 6 bases to trimming and J lost 8 bases, with 19 bases between them. Germline-derived CDR1 and CDR2 are SQVTM and ANQGSEA. The CDR3 bases are TGCAGCGTCCCCATAGGGGTAGTAGGGGGCTACACCTTC. It translates to CSVPIGVVGGYTF.

Note on this clonotype: This may be a read error: a much more frequent sequence differs by one nucleotide. The CDR3 reads CASSSQLATYGQYF. CDR3 bases: TGTGCCAGCAGCTCCCAACTAGCGACCTACGGGCAGTACTTC. The rearrangement joins TRBV11-2 to TRBJ2-7, with 7 positions matching TRBD2. Germline CDR1 is SGHAT and CDR2 is FQNNGV. The CDR3 runs 14 residues.

The chain employs TRBV20-1 and TRBJ1-5; weak D call: TRBD1 (5 bases). The CDR3 loop spans 17 amino acids. Between the trimmed V and J ends, which lost 0 bases and 4 bases, there was a span of 19 bases. Per the germline V gene, CDR1 is DFQATT and CDR2 is SNEGSKA (reference sequence). CDR3 amino acids: CSAREWFGGRENQPQHF. The CDR3 coding sequence is TGCAGTGCTAGAGAATGGTTCGGGGGTCGAGAGAATCAGCCCCAGCATTTT.

This sequence joins TRBV6-9 and TRBJ2-7, with 10 bases fitting TRBD1. Germline CDR1 is MNHGY and CDR2 is SVAAGI. This CDR3 contains 16 residues. With V trimmed by 3 bases and J by 2 bases, 7 bases remained unmatched. The CDR3 region is CASSYSAGTGAYEQYF. The CDR3 bases are TGTGCCAGCAGTTACTCAGCCGGGACAGGGGCCTACGAGCAGTACTTC.

V gene TRBV7-3 combines with J gene TRBJ2-3, with no clear D. Trimming removed 4 bases at V and 0 bases at J, with 17 bases between. This CDR3 region has 17 residues. Looked up from germline, CDR1 is SGHTA and CDR2 is FQGTGA. CDR3 coding DNA: TGTGCCAGCAGCTCCAAGGCTAGTGGACCCAGCACAGATACGCAGTATTTT. This translates into CASSSKASGPSTDTQYF.

This clonotype occurred a few times. This chain connects TRBV7-6 to TRBJ2-5; D may correspond to TRBD1 or TRBD2 (5 bases each). The V end lost 6 bases, the J end lost 5 bases, and 13 bases lay between the germline ends. The CDR3 covers 13 residues. Germline CDR1 is SGHVS and CDR2 is FNYEAQ. The CDR3 protein is CASRGPGAETQYF. In DNA form, the CDR3 reads TGTGCCAGCAGGGGGCCCGGGGCGGAGACCCAGTACTTC.

This clonotype appeared many times. The chain joins TRBV6-2 or TRBV6-3 to TRBJ2-7, with 7 bases that match TRBD2. The CDR3 runs 15 residues. Unmatched junction bases numbered 8, after V lost 3 bases and J lost 3 bases. Germline V gene sequence: CDR1 MNHEY, CDR2 SVGEGT. The CDR3 DNA sequence: TGTGCCAGCAGTTATATGGCGGGAGACGGCTACGAGCAGTACTTC. The encoded protein is CASSYMAGDGYEQYF.

In this sample, this clonotype turned up many times. The rearrangement links TRBV9 to TRBJ2-5, with TRBD2 as a possible D gene (5 bases). V was trimmed by 0 bases and J by 2 bases, leaving 11 bases between them. The CDR3 extends over 15 amino acids. CDR1 is SGDLS and CDR2 is YYNGEE in the germline V gene. CDR3 loop: CASSVEGGLQETQYF. DNA of the CDR3: TGTGCCAGCAGCGTAGAAGGTGGACTGCAAGAGACCCAGTACTTC.

This clonotype was seen at least ten times. This chain links TRBV9 with TRBJ2-3; possible D gene TRBD2, 6 bases. The length of the CDR3 is 17 residues. The germline V and J ends were trimmed by 0 bases and 0 bases, with 14 bases remaining between them. CDR1 and CDR2 from the germline V gene are SGDLS and YYNGEE. Here the CDR3 reads CASSVGFGSGSTDTQYF. The CDR3 region has the DNA TGTGCCAGCAGCGTAGGGTTTGGTAGCGGAAGCACAGATACGCAGTATTTT.

This clonotype was observed a single time. J is TRBJ2-7 and V is TRBV28; 7 positions match TRBD1. CDR1 and CDR2 (germline): MDHEN, SYDVKM. The CDR3 length is 17 residues. J gave up 1 base and V 3 bases, and 12 bases lay outside the gene matches. The CDR3 DNA is TGTGCCAGCAGTTTGGGGACAGACTACCGACTATCCTACGAGCAGTACTTC. Amino acid sequence: CASSLGTDYRLSYEQYF. The full variable domain, completed using reference TRBV28 and TRBJ2-7, is DVKVTQSSRYLVKRTGEKVFLECVQDMDHENMFWYRQDPGLGLRLIYFSYDVKMKEKGDIPEGYSVSREKKERFSLILESASTNQTSMYLCASSLGTDYRLSYEQYFGPGTRLTVT.